One and the same sample provided the 8 T cell receptor beta chains below, sequenced in a study of tumor and adjacent non-tumor tissue in lung cancer. The library came from three nested PCR rounds adapted from ARM-PCR protocols. MiXCR was run by TCRdb on the multiplex PCR reads, yielding one entry per CDR3 protein. This table holds more than 90,000 distinct CDR3 sequences, roughly 66% found once. The template was RNA from unsorted bulk tissue. The sequencing sample was made of lung tumor tissue. The receptor source for this set is a man aged 55 to 69 with non-small cell lung cancer.

The chain recombines TRBV20-1 with TRBJ2-3; D might be TRBD1 (6 bases). The germline gives CDR1 DFQATT, CDR2 SNEGSKA (reference sequence). This CDR3 is built from 13 residues. Trimming left V 1 base short and J 6 bases short, with 11 bases between. The CDR3 nucleotides read TGCAGTGCTAGAGGTGGGGGCAGGGATACGCAGTATTTT. Protein: CSARGGGRDTQYF.

As for this clonotype: The CDR3 carries no conserved terminal phenylalanine or tryptophan, so it likely arises from a read error. The genes are TRBV7-9 and TRBJ1-2; a weak D match, TRBD1 (5 bases). Per germline, CDR1 SEHNR and CDR2 FQNEAQ (reference sequence). The CDR3 consists of 13 residues. CDR3 region: CVSSEQEKGGYTL. The DNA for the CDR3 is TGTGTCAGCAGCGAACAGGAAAAGGGAGGCTACACCTTA.

This clonotype has a count of ten or more. The rearrangement links TRBV29-1 to TRBJ2-7; D gene uncertain. Trimming cost V 1 base and J 3 bases, with 10 bases left between them. Germline CDR1 reads SQVTM; CDR2 reads ANQGSEA. The CDR3 is 13 residues long. The CDR3 DNA is TGCAGCGTTGAAGCCCCTAACGGCTACGAGCAGTACTTC. It specifies CSVEAPNGYEQYF.

This clonotype appeared once. A read error may account for a junction end that differs from germline. The gene calls are TRBV4-1 and TRBJ2-1; 9 bases align to TRBD1. Germline loops: CDR1 MGHRA, CDR2 YSYEKL. The CDR3 is 15 residues long. CDR3 residues: CASSQPLGTGCEQFF. The CDR3 DNA reads TGCGCTAGCAGCCAACCCCTTGGGACAGGGTGTGAGCAGTTCTTC.

At least ten counts were recorded for this clonotype. The rearrangement links TRBV20-1 to TRBJ2-5, with D perhaps TRBD2 (5 bases). The CDR3 loop spans 12 amino acids. The germline V gene encodes CDR1 DFQATT and CDR2 SNEGSKA (reference sequence). Trimming took off 3 bases at V and 4 bases at J, with 9 bases between the two ends. The CDR3 protein is CSASARVETQYF. The DNA of the CDR3 is TGCAGTGCTAGCGCGAGGGTAGAGACCCAGTACTTC.

Points on this clonotype: A single base separates this from a much larger clone, so it may be a read error. This chain joins TRBV7-2 and TRBJ2-7; perhaps TRBD1 as D (5 bases). Germline values: CDR1 SGHTA, CDR2 FQGNSA. Trimming cost V 1 base and J 2 bases, with 21 bases left between them. There are 18 residues in the CDR3. DNA of the CDR3: TGTGCCAGCAGCTTAGAGTTTGGTGCGAGGACAAGCCCCTACGAGCAGTACTTC. Translating it yields CASSLEFGARTSPYEQYF. The complete variable domain, with remaining parts taken from reference TRBV7-2 and TRBJ2-7, reads GAGVSQSPSNKVTEKGKDVELRCDPISGHTALYWYRQSLGQGLEFLIYFQGNSAPDKSGLPSDRFSAERTGGSVSTLTIQRTQQEDSAVYLCASSLEFGARTSPYEQYFGPGTRLTVT.

V usage is TRBV5-6 and J usage is TRBJ2-3; 7 bases agree with TRBD2. The CDR3 runs to 17 residues. J lost 0 bases, V lost 0 bases, and 7 bases had no gene match. The germline V gene has CDR1 SGHDT and CDR2 YYEEEE. The CDR3 sequence: CASSLGLADLSTDTQYF. The CDR3 DNA reads TGTGCCAGCAGCTTGGGTCTAGCGGACCTTAGCACAGATACGCAGTATTTT.

Details on this clonotype: The junction departs from the called germline gene at one end, perhaps through a read error. The J gene is TRBJ2-2, the V gene TRBV11-3; 8 nucleotides agree with TRBD1. CDR1 is SGHNT, CDR2 YENEEA, per germline. This CDR3 has 15 amino acids. CDR3 DNA sequence: TGTCCCAGTAGCAAGGACAGGGCTCTCACCGGGGAGCCGTTTTTT. Translating it yields CPSSKDRALTGEPFF.